The 10 T cell receptor beta chains below all came from one sample that was sequenced in a study of vaccination and CD4 T cells after COVID-19. CD4+ T cells that had been cultured provided DNA sequenced with the Oncomine TCR Beta short-read assay. TCRdb reprocessed the PCR reads via MiXCR and lists one record per CDR3 protein. The sample consists of 3,800 or so distinct CDR3 sequences, about a fifth of them appearing once. These receptors' antigens are unknown. As to treatment: approximately nine-day PBMC culture with coronavirus spike peptide pools or control peptides (ViraFEST assay). Sequencing used CD4+ T cells from blood, cultured in vitro. The receptor set was obtained from a human donor who had recovered from COVID-19.

This clonotype rates as medium-sized. The chain recombines TRBV30 with TRBJ2-3; D is ambiguous. Between the trimmed V and J ends, which lost 5 bases and 4 bases, there was a span of 7 bases. CDR1 and CDR2 (germline): GTSNPN, SVGIG (reference sequence). The CDR3 is 11 amino acids. The CDR3 sequence: CAWGLADTQYF. The CDR3 nucleotides read TGTGCCTGGGGCCTGGCAGATACGCAGTATTTT.

The chain uses TRBV30 and TRBJ1-5; 10 bases match TRBD1. The CDR3 sequence is 14 residues long. V dropped 2 bases and J dropped 7; count of bases not matched to a gene: 5. Looked up from germline, CDR1 is GTSNPN and CDR2 is SVGIG (reference sequence). The CDR3 nucleotides read TGTGCCTGGAGTCCCGGGACAGGGGTCCAGCCCCAGCATTTT. Its protein product is CAWSPGTGVQPQHF.

In this sample, this clonotype turned up a few times. The chain employs TRBV20-1 and TRBJ1-5, with D maybe TRBD1 (6 bases). The CDR3 sequence is 15 residues long. CDR1 and CDR2 (germline): DFQATT, SNEGSKA (reference sequence). V shed 8 bases and J shed 0 bases, with 17 bases lying between them. CDR3 sequence (DNA): TGCAGTCCCAGGGGACCGTCCTATAGCAATCAGCCCCAGCATTTT. Encoded protein: CSPRGPSYSNQPQHF.

V gene TRBV11-2 combines with J gene TRBJ1-2; the D is unclear. CDR1 and CDR2 (germline): SGHAT, FQNNGV. The CDR3 runs 14 residues. The V end was cut by 3 bases, the J end by 4 bases, with 12 bases between. The CDR3 DNA reads TGTGCCAGCAGCTTGGGCCGGGCCCTCTATGGCTACACCTTC. The encoded protein is CASSLGRALYGYTF.

By sample share, this clonotype is medium-sized. The chain combines TRBV20-1 with TRBJ1-5; perhaps TRBD1 as D (5 bases). Germline-derived CDR1 and CDR2 are DFQATT and SNEGSKA (reference sequence). V was clipped by 4 bases and J by 6 bases, with 19 bases between them. CDR3 length equals 15 residues. In DNA form, the CDR3 reads TGCAGTGCTACTGACGTCGGGGGTGGGAGTCAGCCCCAGCATTTT. Its translation is CSATDVGGGSQPQHF.

J is TRBJ2-1 and V is TRBV6-1; D is undetermined. CDR3 length: 12 amino acids. V shed 4 bases and J shed 4 bases, with 5 bases lying between them. Germline-derived CDR1 and CDR2 are MNHNS and SASEGT. Here the CDR3 reads CASSARYNEQFF. The CDR3 nucleotides read TGTGCCAGCAGTGCGAGGTACAATGAGCAGTTCTTC.

This clonotype showed up just a few times. The V and J genes are TRBV6-2 or TRBV6-3 and TRBJ2-7, with a tentative D call TRBD1 (6 bases). Trimming pared 6 bases from V and 2 bases from J, leaving 23 bases between. The CDR3 is 17 residues long. The germline V gene has CDR1 MNHEY and CDR2 SVGEGT. CDR3 amino acids: CASSRQTGGRTTYEQYF. CDR3 DNA: TGTGCCAGCAGCCGCCAGACAGGCGGTCGTACCACCTACGAGCAGTACTTC.

The chain couples TRBV20-1 to TRBJ2-5; D is possibly TRBD1 or TRBD2 (5 bases each). Germline-derived CDR1 and CDR2 are DFQATT and SNEGSKA (reference sequence). This CDR3 has 14 amino acids. V shed 5 bases and J shed 3 bases, with 16 bases lying between them. CDR3: CSASPGRLEETQYF. In DNA, the CDR3 is TGCAGTGCTTCCCCGGGACGGTTAGAAGAGACCCAGTACTTC.

This clonotype is labeled large. The chain carries TRBV20-1 and TRBJ1-5, with D hard to call. The germline V gene encodes CDR1 DFQATT and CDR2 SNEGSKA (reference sequence). V shed 3 bases and J shed 3 bases, with 12 bases lying between them. CDR3 length equals 14 residues. The CDR3 DNA reads TGCAGTGCTAGTGGTAAAGGCTTCAATCAGCCCCAGCATTTT. Translating it yields CSASGKGFNQPQHF.

The V call is TRBV9, the J call TRBJ2-5, with 9 bases fitting TRBD2. Trimming took 4 bases from V and 4 from J; bases not matched to a gene: 11. Germline V gene lookup returns CDR1 SGDLS and CDR2 YYNGEE. The CDR3 extends over 16 amino acids. The CDR3 sequence is CASSTSGRGGGETQYF. Here the CDR3 DNA reads TGTGCCAGCAGCACTAGCGGGCGGGGAGGCGGAGAGACCCAGTACTTC.